These 24 T cell receptor beta chains were sequenced from one sample in a study of control samples from healthy donors and cancer patients. Clones were sequenced by immunoSEQ multiplex PCR, and TCRdb holds only the in-frame ones, with some missing. The sample shows 60,000 or so clones, approximately 95% of them seen only once. The source material was blood. These receptors all come from a woman aged 18-30 years in good health.

The CDR3 nucleotides are TGTGCCAGCAGCTTAGGGCCTTTCACAGATACGCAGTATTTT. It encodes CASSLGPFTDTQYF. The V gene is TRBV7-2, the J gene TRBJ2-3; D is ambiguous. This CDR3 spans 14 amino acids. In germline, CDR1 is SGHTA, CDR2 FQGNSA. V was cut by 1 base and J by 2 bases, with 7 bases left in between.

V usage is TRBV10-2 and J usage is TRBJ2-1; D is uncertain. The CDR3 sequence is 15 residues long. The germline V gene encodes CDR1 WSHSY and CDR2 SAAADI. The V and J ends lost 6 bases and 2 bases respectively, with 14 bases between them. For the CDR3, the DNA is TGCGCCAGCAGGAATAACCCGGGTGCCTACAATGAGCAGTTCTTC. It is translated as CASRNNPGAYNEQFF.

V and J are TRBV4-3 and TRBJ1-2; the D is unclear. V shed 0 bases and J shed 0 bases, with 11 bases lying between them. The germline V gene has CDR1 LGHNA and CDR2 YSLEER. The CDR3 covers 16 residues. The CDR3 nucleotides are TGCGCCAGCAGCCAAGATTTACGGGGAGCTAACTATGGCTACACCTTC. It specifies CASSQDLRGANYGYTF.

This rearrangement joins TRBV27 to TRBJ1-5; 7 nucleotides align to TRBD1. The CDR3 loop spans 16 amino acids. Germline CDR1 MNHEY, CDR2 SMNVEV (reference sequence). The junction had 13 bases not matched to a gene; V was cut back by 6 bases and J by 5 bases. CDR3 residues: CASSPRAGGAHQPQHF. The CDR3 DNA follows: TGTGCCAGCAGCCCGAGGGCAGGGGGGGCGCATCAGCCCCAGCATTTT.

This chain joins TRBV6-5 and TRBJ1-1; TRBD1 is a possible D gene (6 bases). Germline CDR1 MNHEY, CDR2 SVGAGI. V dropped 6 bases and J dropped 3 bases, with 17 bases sitting between them. The CDR3 covers 15 residues. The CDR3 sequence: CASRHTTGRHTEAFF. CDR3 nucleotide sequence: TGTGCCAGCAGACACACTACAGGGCGTCACACTGAAGCTTTCTTT.

The chain couples TRBV3-1 (or the pseudogene TRBV3-2) to TRBJ1-4; D gene ambiguous. Per germline, CDR1 LGHDT and CDR2 YNNKEL (reference sequence). CDR3 length: 13 amino acids. V lost 4 bases and J lost 6, with 9 bases in between. CDR3 protein: CASSPSLDEKLFF. In DNA form, the CDR3 reads TGTGCCAGCAGCCCCTCTCTTGATGAAAAACTGTTTTTT.

The rearrangement joins TRBV5-6 to TRBJ2-3; 7 nucleotides align to TRBD1. J was trimmed by 8 bases and V by 6 bases; bases with no gene match: 18. This CDR3 has 16 residues. Germline lookup yields CDR1 SGHDT and CDR2 YYEEEE. CDR3 bases: TGTGCCAGCATCCGTCAGGGGGTTGTCGTCTCTGGTACGCAGTATTTT. Translation gives CASIRQGVVVSGTQYF.

Concerning this clone itself: Other DNA variants within this sample encode the same CDR3. V usage is TRBV9 and J usage is TRBJ2-5; 8 positions match TRBD2. This CDR3 region has 14 residues. Unmatched junction bases numbered 5, after V lost 2 bases and J lost 5 bases. Germline CDR1 reads SGDLS; CDR2 reads YYNGEE. CDR3: CASSVSGGEETQYF. In DNA, the CDR3 is TGTGCCAGCAGCGTGTCGGGAGGGGAGGAGACCCAGTACTTC. The full variable domain, with the rest looked up from reference TRBV9 and TRBJ2-5, is DSGVTQTPKHLITATGQRVTLRCSPRSGDLSVYWYQQSLDQGLQFLIQYYNGEERAKGNILERFSAQQFPDLHSELNLSSLELGDSALYFCASSVSGGEETQYFGPGTRLLVL.

The chain employs TRBV7-9 and TRBJ1-2, with a possible D match to TRBD1 (5 bases). This CDR3 is 11 amino acids long. V was trimmed by 5 bases and J by 8 bases, leaving 9 bases between them. CDR1 is SEHNR, CDR2 FQNEAQ, per germline (reference sequence). CDR3 in DNA: TGTGCCAGCAGCCTAGGGGCCGGCTACACCTTC. Protein: CASSLGAGYTF.

CDR3 protein: CASSIKLSGELFF. DNA for the CDR3: TGTGCCAGTAGTATAAAGTTATCCGGGGAGCTGTTTTTT. The V call is TRBV19, the J call TRBJ2-2; D uncertain. V lost 2 bases, J lost 6 bases, and 7 bases lay in between. The CDR3 is made up of 13 amino acids. CDR1 LNHDA and CDR2 SQIVND come from the germline V gene (reference sequence).

J is TRBJ1-1 and V is TRBV6-5; TRBD1 matches at 9 bases. The V segment lost 4 bases and the J segment 14 bases; nucleotides outside the gene matches: 8. CDR3 length equals 12 residues. CDR1 MNHEY and CDR2 SVGAGI come from the germline V gene. The CDR3 sequence is CASSLRGQGTFF. The CDR3 nucleotides read TGTGCCAGCAGTTTAAGAGGACAGGGGACGTTCTTT.

The gene calls are TRBV5-8 and TRBJ2-1; the D is unclear. V was shortened by 1 base and J by 0 bases, with 14 bases between the two germline ends. Germline values: CDR1 SGHTS, CDR2 YDEGEE. This CDR3 spans 17 amino acids. The CDR3, as DNA: TGTGCCAGCAGCTTGCGATTGCGGCTCTTCTCCTACAATGAGCAGTTCTTC. Its protein product is CASSLRLRLFSYNEQFF.

The chain carries TRBV5-1 and TRBJ2-7; 7 bases line up with TRBD1. Per the germline V gene, CDR1 is SGHRS and CDR2 is YFSETQ. V gave up 2 bases and J gave up 5 bases; unmatched junction bases: 7. The CDR3 contains 14 residues. CDR3 sequence reads: CASSLWDSANEQYF. The CDR3 bases are TGCGCCAGCAGCTTATGGGACAGCGCCAACGAGCAGTACTTC. Supplemented by reference TRBV5-1 and TRBJ2-7, the full variable domain reads KAGVTQTPRYLIKTRGQQVTLSCSPISGHRSVSWYQQTPGQGLQFLFEYFSETQRNKGNFPGRFSGRQFSNSRSEMNVSTLELGDSALYLCASSLWDSANEQYFGPGTRLTVT.

The chain employs TRBV29-1 and TRBJ2-7; D uncertain. This CDR3 has 12 amino acids. CDR1 is SQVTM and CDR2 is ANQGSEA in the germline V gene. V lost 4 bases and J 9 bases, leaving 16 bases between the germline ends. The CDR3 coding sequence is TGCAGCGTTGGATCTTCGACATTGATGCAGTACTTC. Its translation is CSVGSSTLMQYF.

This chain links TRBV9 with TRBJ1-1; D remains ambiguous. Germline CDR1 SGDLS, CDR2 YYNGEE. The CDR3 spans 16 residues. V dropped 0 bases and J dropped 0 bases, with 12 bases sitting between them. As DNA, the CDR3 is TGTGCCAGCAGCGTAGTGAGGGAGGGATTGAACACTGAAGCTTTCTTT. It specifies CASSVVREGLNTEAFF.

Comment on this clone: At the DNA level, this CDR3 is encoded by other sequences in the same sample as well. This chain connects TRBV7-2 to TRBJ1-1; D unclear. Germline CDR1 reads SGHTA; CDR2 reads FQGNSA. The CDR3 covers 15 residues. V lost 3 bases and J 1 base, leaving 12 bases between the germline ends. The CDR3 DNA sequence: TGTGCCAGCAGCTTCCAGCTTACATCGAACACTGAAGCTTTCTTT. Its translation: CASSFQLTSNTEAFF.

Remarks on this clone: An end of the junction does not agree with germline; a read error may underlie this. This sequence joins TRBV29-1 and TRBJ1-2, with a possible D match to TRBD1 (5 bases). Germline V gene sequence: CDR1 SQVTM, CDR2 ANQGSEA. CDR3 length equals 13 residues. The CDR3 loop is CSLRQRGSDGYTF. The CDR3 coding sequence is TGCAGCCTAAGACAGAGGGGCTCAGATGGGTACACCTTC.

The genes are TRBV7-9 and TRBJ1-1; no firm D call. The germline V gene has CDR1 SEHNR and CDR2 FQNEAQ (reference sequence). This CDR3 has 15 amino acids. V lost 5 bases and J 0 bases, leaving 13 bases between the germline ends. CDR3 loop: CASSPGTVLNTEAFF. The CDR3 DNA follows: TGTGCCAGCAGCCCCGGTACGGTCCTGAACACTGAAGCTTTCTTT.

The V gene is TRBV18, the J gene TRBJ1-2; 12 positions match TRBD1. The V gene's germline CDR1 is KGHSH and CDR2 LQKENI. CDR3 length: 17 amino acids. The ends lost 4 bases at V and 4 bases at J; junction bases unmatched: 10. CDR3 loop: CASSRPGQGARGYGYTF. DNA of the CDR3: TGTGCCAGCTCACGTCCGGGACAGGGGGCCCGGGGCTATGGCTACACCTTC.

The chain recombines TRBV12-3 or TRBV12-4 with TRBJ1-2, with D uncertain. The germline V and J ends were trimmed by 6 bases and 6 bases, with 11 bases remaining between them. CDR3 size: 12 residues. The CDR3 loop is CASRQGVDGYTF. The CDR3 bases are TGTGCCAGCAGGCAAGGAGTAGATGGCTACACCTTC.

The genes are TRBV5-6 and TRBJ2-2; no clear D gene. The V gene's germline CDR1 is SGHDT and CDR2 YYEEEE. The length of the CDR3 is 14 residues. Trimming left V 2 bases short and J 6 bases short, with 11 bases between. CDR3 DNA: TGTGCCAGCAGCTTCCAATTTGTGGCCGGGGAGCTGTTTTTT. Its protein is CASSFQFVAGELFF.

With respect to this clone: Mismatch with germline at one junction end may stem from a read error. This chain connects TRBV3-1 (or the pseudogene TRBV3-2) to TRBJ1-2, with D possibly TRBD1 on 5 matching bases. Germline CDR1 and CDR2: LGHDT and YNNKEL (reference sequence). The CDR3 is made up of 14 amino acids. The CDR3 nucleotides read TGTGCCAGCAGCCAAGAGCAGGGCAAATGCAAAACCTCCTTC. This encodes CASSQEQGKCKTSF.

The rearrangement uses TRBV28 and TRBJ1-4, with D possibly TRBD1 on 6 matching bases. Looked up from germline, CDR1 is MDHEN and CDR2 is SYDVKM. V shed 6 bases and J shed 7 bases, with 18 bases lying between them. The CDR3 is 15 amino acids. The DNA for the CDR3 is TGTGCCAGCAGCTCTAACAGGGACGGGGGTGAAAAACTGTTTTTT. This gives the protein CASSSNRDGGEKLFF.

The chain uses TRBV6-5 and TRBJ2-5; D is unclear. V lost 8 bases and J lost 2, with 12 bases in between. This CDR3 is built from 13 residues. CDR1 is MNHEY and CDR2 is SVGAGI in the germline V gene. The CDR3 sequence is CASALSSQETQYF. Here the CDR3 DNA reads TGTGCCAGCGCCCTTAGCTCACAAGAGACCCAGTACTTC.